This T cell receptor beta chain was sequenced during a study of cytomegalovirus exposure and HLA in healthy donors. The PCR used 60 Vbeta and 13 Jbeta primers. Sequenced by immunoSEQ multiplex PCR; TCRdb stores in-frame clones only, minus some. The data show roughly 160,000 clones, approximately 80% seen once. Germline V CDR1 and CDR2: SQVTM, ANQGSEA. The CDR3 length is 13 residues. V shed 2 bases, J shed 7 bases, and the junction held 5 bases outside the gene matches. This clone has a single count. V and J are TRBV29-1 and TRBJ2-3; 8 bases map to TRBD2. The sequence derives from a boy between 2 and 15 years old in good health and CMV-seronegative. Sequencing was performed on PBMCs. The CDR3 sequence: CSVEFGGANTQYF. CDR3 nucleotides: TGCAGCGTTGAATTCGGGGGGGCGAATACGCAGTATTTT.